The next 16 T cell receptor beta chains were all read from a single sample in a study of early T cells in non-severe SARS-CoV-2 infection. Each CDR3 protein is one row after TCRdb ran MiXCR on the 5' RACE reads. In the table there are tens of thousands of distinct CDR3 sequences, 6% to 8.5% of which are singletons. Input material: whole blood. The source of these receptors is an adult who was a healthcare worker with PCR-confirmed SARS-CoV-2 infection or an uninfected control (not recorded which).

This clonotype was seen at least ten times. DNA of the CDR3: TGCAGTGCCCCGGGACCCAACTCGCTCGAGCAGTACTTC. Translated, it gives CSAPGPNSLEQYF. The rearrangement uses TRBV20-1 and TRBJ2-7; D may be TRBD1 or TRBD2 (5 bases each). Germline CDR1 reads DFQATT; CDR2 reads SNEGSKA (reference sequence). The CDR3 covers 13 residues. The V end lost 6 bases, the J end lost 6 bases, and 18 bases lay between the germline ends.

The gene calls are TRBV19 and TRBJ1-5, with D possibly being TRBD1 (6 bases). The CDR3 is 15 residues long. Trimming stripped 6 bases from V and 0 bases from J, with 12 bases between. Per the germline V gene, CDR1 is LNHDA and CDR2 is SQIVND (reference sequence). CDR3 sequence reads: CASRRDTNSNQPQHF. The CDR3 DNA sequence: TGTGCCAGTAGGAGGGACACAAATAGCAATCAGCCCCAGCATTTT.

This clonotype occurred many times. V gene TRBV5-1 combines with J gene TRBJ2-2, with TRBD2 identical over 8 bases. From germline, CDR1 is SGHRS and CDR2 YFSETQ. V trimming: 4 bases; J trimming: 5 bases; junction bases outside the gene matches: 7. The CDR3 extends over 15 amino acids. CDR3 protein: CASSRGTSRTGELFF. CDR3 coding DNA: TGCGCCAGCAGCCGAGGGACTAGTCGGACCGGGGAGCTGTTTTTT. Filled out from reference TRBV5-1 and TRBJ2-2, the complete variable domain reads KAGVTQTPRYLIKTRGQQVTLSCSPISGHRSVSWYQQTPGQGLQFLFEYFSETQRNKGNFPGRFSGRQFSNSRSEMNVSTLELGDSALYLCASSRGTSRTGELFFGEGSRLTVL.

This clonotype appeared a few times. The genes are TRBV28 and TRBJ2-7; D possibly corresponds to TRBD1 (5 bases). In germline, CDR1 is MDHEN, CDR2 SYDVKM. Trimming removed 4 bases from V and 3 bases from J, with 13 bases in between. The length of the CDR3 is 14 residues. CDR3 DNA: TGTGCCAGCAGTTCGACAGTTTGGCGCTACGAGCAGTACTTC. Its protein product is CASSSTVWRYEQYF.

V is TRBV7-9 and J is TRBJ2-1, with D maybe TRBD1 (6 bases). The germline gives CDR1 SEHNR, CDR2 FQNEAQ (reference sequence). CDR3 size: 15 residues. The V end lost 3 bases, the J end lost 7 bases, and 16 bases lay between the germline ends. DNA for the CDR3: TGTGCCAGCAGCTTCCCCAGGGGCCTGGGGAATGAGCAGTTCTTC. Translation gives CASSFPRGLGNEQFF.

Many counts were recorded for this clonotype. The genes are TRBV18 and TRBJ2-5; D uncertain. The CDR3 totals 13 residues. The V gene's germline CDR1 is KGHSH and CDR2 LQKENI. V shed 8 bases and J shed 7 bases, with 17 bases lying between them. CDR3 nucleotide sequence: TGTGCCAGCACCAACGACACCGCGCGGACCCAGTACTTC. It encodes CASTNDTARTQYF.

Worth noting for this clonotype: The CDR3 does not end in the conserved phenylalanine or tryptophan, so this is likely a read error. The chain carries TRBV12-3 or TRBV12-4 and TRBJ2-7; tentative D call: TRBD1 (6 bases). CDR3 size: 16 residues. The V and J ends lost 0 bases and 0 bases respectively, with 12 bases between them. CDR3 nucleotides: TGTGCCAGCAGTTTAGCGGGCCAAGGGGGCTCCTACGAGCAGTACTCC. As protein: CASSLAGQGGSYEQYS.

This clonotype was seen ten or more times. This chain uses TRBV3-1 with TRBJ2-3; weak D call: TRBD2 (5 bases). Germline V gene sequence: CDR1 LGHDT, CDR2 YNNKEL (reference sequence). With 3 bases removed from V and 9 bases from J, the gap between germline ends came to 10 bases. This CDR3 comprises 12 residues. This chain's CDR3 is CASSQVATTQYF. CDR3 DNA sequence: TGTGCCAGCAGCCAGGTAGCGACAACGCAGTATTTT.

In this sample, this clonotype is medium-sized. The rearrangement uses TRBV4-1 and TRBJ1-5, with 10 bases lining up with TRBD1. The CDR3 runs to 17 residues. V lost 0 bases to trimming and J lost 7 bases; unmatched junction nucleotides: 9. CDR1 MGHRA and CDR2 YSYEKL come from the germline V gene. The CDR3: CASSQDTPGQGTQPQHF. CDR3 DNA: TGCGCCAGCAGCCAAGATACGCCGGGACAGGGGACCCAGCCCCAGCATTTT.

The chain recombines TRBV20-1 with TRBJ2-7; 7 nucleotides match TRBD1. In germline, CDR1 is DFQATT, CDR2 SNEGSKA (reference sequence). Germline trimming cut 0 bases from V and 3 bases from J; bases unmatched to any gene: 5. The CDR3 contains 14 residues. The CDR3 loop reads CSARDLRGRYEQYF. For the CDR3, the DNA is TGCAGTGCTAGAGATTTAAGGGGGCGCTACGAGCAGTACTTC.

This clonotype was seen a handful of times. The J gene is TRBJ2-7, the V gene TRBV7-8, with D tentatively TRBD1 (6 bases). Between the trimmed V and J ends, which lost 1 base and 6 bases, there was a span of 13 bases. CDR3 length: 14 amino acids. From germline, CDR1 is SGHVS and CDR2 FQNEAQ. The CDR3 DNA follows: TGTGCCAGCAGCTTAGGAGACAGGTTAAGCGAGCAGTACTTC. This translates into CASSLGDRLSEQYF.

This clonotype was picked up many times. This chain links TRBV18 with TRBJ1-4, with D possibly matching TRBD1 (5 bases). CDR3 length: 13 amino acids. Germline V gives CDR1 KGHSH, CDR2 LQKENI. V was cut by 3 bases and J by 5 bases, with 7 bases left in between. The chain's CDR3 is CASSPRDNEKLFF. CDR3 sequence (DNA): TGTGCCAGCTCACCCCGGGACAATGAAAAACTGTTTTTT. The full variable domain, in which reference TRBV18 and TRBJ1-4 provide the parts outside the CDR3, is NAGVMQNPRHLVRRRGQEARLRCSPMKGHSHVYWYRQLPEEGLKFMVYLQKENIIDESGMPKERFSAEFPKEGPSILRIQQVVRGDSAAYFCASSPRDNEKLFFGSGTQLSVL.

This clonotype came up many times. V and J are TRBV29-1 and TRBJ1-5, with D unclear. The germline CDR1 and CDR2 sequences are SQVTM and ANQGSEA. V was shortened by 0 bases and J by 9 bases, with 15 bases between the two germline ends. CDR3 size: 14 residues. The CDR3 nucleotides read TGCAGCGTTGAAGATCCGGAGGGCGGTCGGCCCCAGCATTTT. It yields the protein CSVEDPEGGRPQHF.

This clonotype was counted at least ten times. The chain is built from TRBV20-1 and TRBJ2-2; D gene uncertain. Germline CDR1 DFQATT, CDR2 SNEGSKA (reference sequence). Trimming pared 0 bases from V and 7 bases from J, leaving 6 bases between. The CDR3 length is 12 residues. Written as DNA, the CDR3 is TGCAGTGCTAGAGATCAAGGCGGGGAGCTGTTTTTT. Protein sequence: CSARDQGGELFF.

V usage is TRBV9 and J usage is TRBJ2-3, with 11 bases lining up with TRBD2. With V trimmed by 0 bases and J by 3 bases, 3 bases remained unmatched. CDR1 is SGDLS and CDR2 is YYNGEE in the germline V gene. The CDR3 length is 16 residues. The CDR3 sequence is CASSVEGLAATDTQYF. CDR3 DNA: TGTGCCAGCAGCGTAGAGGGACTAGCGGCAACAGATACGCAGTATTTT. The full variable domain, rest sourced from reference TRBV9 and TRBJ2-3, is DSGVTQTPKHLITATGQRVTLRCSPRSGDLSVYWYQQSLDQGLQFLIQYYNGEERAKGNILERFSAQQFPDLHSELNLSSLELGDSALYFCASSVEGLAATDTQYFGPGTRLTVL.

This clonotype was counted ten times or more. This chain connects TRBV7-9 to TRBJ1-1; D may be TRBD1 (5 bases). This CDR3 has 15 residues. CDR1 is SEHNR, CDR2 FQNEAQ, per germline (reference sequence). Trimming left V 2 bases short and J 1 base short, with 11 bases between. CDR3 bases: TGTGCCAGCAGCTTACAAGGGGTAACGAACACTGAAGCTTTCTTT. As protein: CASSLQGVTNTEAFF. Complete variable domain (other parts from reference TRBV7-9 and TRBJ1-1): DTGVSQNPRHKITKRGQNVTFRCDPISEHNRLYWYRQTLGQGPEFLTYFQNEAQLEKSRLLSDRFSAERPKGSFSTLEIQRTEQGDSAMYLCASSLQGVTNTEAFFGQGTRLTVV.